This T cell receptor beta chain is from a study of graft-versus-host responses after intestinal transplantation. Turning to the study itself: Anti-thymocyte globulin induction, then tacrolimus and steroids for 3 to 4 years, went to all recipients.

Trimming pared 5 bases from V and 9 bases from J, leaving 14 bases between. Germline assignment: CDR1 SGHTA and CDR2 FQGNSA. The CDR3 length is 13 residues. Repertoires were generated with immunoSEQ multiplex PCR, while TCRdb's copy carries only in-frame clones and drops some. The table shows about 97,000 clones, with over 75% occurring only once. The receptor comes from a human patient who received an intestinal transplant, so some T cells may come from the graft donor. Here the sequenced sample was PBMCs, taken 450 to 480 days after intestinal transplant. The genes are TRBV7-2 and TRBJ2-1; the D is unclear. CDR3 bases: TGTGCCAGCAGCGCTAGTGTGGTTACTGAGCAGTTCTTC. Protein product: CASSASVVTEQFF.